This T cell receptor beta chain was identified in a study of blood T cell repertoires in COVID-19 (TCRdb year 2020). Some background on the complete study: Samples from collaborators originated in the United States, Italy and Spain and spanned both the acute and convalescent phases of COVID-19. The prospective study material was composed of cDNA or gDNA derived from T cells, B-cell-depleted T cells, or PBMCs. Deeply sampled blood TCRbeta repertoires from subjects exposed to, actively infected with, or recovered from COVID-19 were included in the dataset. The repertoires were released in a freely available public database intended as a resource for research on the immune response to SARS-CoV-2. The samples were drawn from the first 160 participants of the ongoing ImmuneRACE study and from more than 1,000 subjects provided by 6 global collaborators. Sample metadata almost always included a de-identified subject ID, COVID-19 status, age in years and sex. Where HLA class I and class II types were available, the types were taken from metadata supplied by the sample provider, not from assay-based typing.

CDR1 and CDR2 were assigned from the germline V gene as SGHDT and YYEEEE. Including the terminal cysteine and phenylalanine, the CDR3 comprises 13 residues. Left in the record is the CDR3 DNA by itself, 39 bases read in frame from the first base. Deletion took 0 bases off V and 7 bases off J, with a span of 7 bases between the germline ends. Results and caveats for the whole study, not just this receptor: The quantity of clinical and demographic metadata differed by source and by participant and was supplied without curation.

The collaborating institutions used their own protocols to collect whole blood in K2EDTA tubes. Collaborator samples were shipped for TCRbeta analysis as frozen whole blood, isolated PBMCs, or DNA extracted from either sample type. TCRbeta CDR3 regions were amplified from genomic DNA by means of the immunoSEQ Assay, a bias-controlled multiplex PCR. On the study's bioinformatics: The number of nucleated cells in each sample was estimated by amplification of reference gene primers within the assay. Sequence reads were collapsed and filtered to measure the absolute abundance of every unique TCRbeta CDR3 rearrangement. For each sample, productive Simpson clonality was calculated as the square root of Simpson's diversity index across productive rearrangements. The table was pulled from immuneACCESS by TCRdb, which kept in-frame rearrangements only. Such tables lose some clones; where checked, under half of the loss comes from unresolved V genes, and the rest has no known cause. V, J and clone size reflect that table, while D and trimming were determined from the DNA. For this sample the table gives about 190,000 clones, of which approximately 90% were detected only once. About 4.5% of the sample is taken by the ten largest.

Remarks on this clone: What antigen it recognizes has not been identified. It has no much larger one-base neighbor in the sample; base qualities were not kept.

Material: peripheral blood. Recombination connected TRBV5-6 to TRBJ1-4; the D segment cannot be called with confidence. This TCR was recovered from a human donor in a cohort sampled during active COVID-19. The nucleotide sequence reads TGTGCCAGCAGCTTGGTCGGGTCTGAAAAACTGTTTTTT. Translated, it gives CASSLVGSEKLFF.